This T cell receptor beta chain was identified during a study of cytotoxic CD8 clonotypes in ibrutinib-treated CLL. Overall study context: The study included approximately 12 relapsed/refractory and 15 treatment-naive patients; about 18 had IGHV unmutated disease. Collecting the response samples happened after a median about eleven months of treatment, with a range of 6 to 36. Whole-study results and caveats: With treatment, public clonotypes, which were uncommon, either contracted or remained stable.

This clone was observed once. Antigen unknown. The germline gene is not matched at one end of the junction; a read error may be the cause. Depths of 1 in 200,000 to 1 in 1 million T cells were the sequencing target. Assay: immunoSEQ multiplex PCR; the TCRdb copy retains only in-frame clones and omits some. The profile shows 75,000 to 80,000 clones, around four fifths of them singletons. The germline V gene encodes CDR1 MNHEY and CDR2 SVGAGI. The CDR3 consists of 13 residues. This specimen consisted of PBMCs, obtained after 24 months of ibrutinib treatment. V is TRBV6-5 and J is TRBJ2-7, with D maybe TRBD1 (6 bases). This clonotype was obtained from a human donor with chronic lymphocytic leukemia. CDR3 in DNA: TGTGCCAGCAGTTACTCGAGCCACAGGGTCGGGGACTTC. Protein product: CASSYSSHRVGDF.